Following are 27 T cell receptor beta chains from one sample sequenced in a study of T cells in Graves' hyperthyroidism and ophthalmopathy. RNA transcripts served as the template for amplifying TCR beta CDR3 regions. First-round RT-PCR targeting the TCR CDR3 was performed with the HTBI primer set. MiXCR was run by TCRdb on the multiplex PCR reads, yielding one entry per CDR3 protein. The sample records some 350,000 distinct CDR3 sequences, more than 15% being singletons. The sequencing sample was made of blood. The origin of the receptors is a young woman with Graves' hyperthyroidism that later progressed to Graves' ophthalmopathy.

This clonotype has a handful of counts. This chain uses TRBV10-2 with TRBJ2-3; the D gene is possibly TRBD1 (6 bases). CDR3 size: 15 residues. The V and J ends lost 0 bases and 2 bases respectively, with 9 bases between them. Germline values: CDR1 WSHSY, CDR2 SAAADI. CDR3 sequence (DNA): TGCGCCAGCAGTGAGTCGAGGGGGTACACAGATACGCAGTATTTT. Amino acids: CASSESRGYTDTQYF.

In this sample, this clonotype turned up many times. The V gene is TRBV7-2, the J gene TRBJ2-3, with D perhaps TRBD2 (6 bases). The V and J ends lost 2 bases and 4 bases respectively, with 19 bases between them. Germline-derived CDR1 and CDR2 are SGHTA and FQGNSA. This CDR3 is built from 17 residues. CDR3: CASSLRWDWDWADTQYF. The CDR3 nucleotides are TGTGCCAGCAGCTTACGGTGGGACTGGGATTGGGCAGATACGCAGTATTTT. The full variable domain, completed using reference TRBV7-2 and TRBJ2-3, is GAGVSQSPSNKVTEKGKDVELRCDPISGHTALYWYRQSLGQGLEFLIYFQGNSAPDKSGLPSDRFSAERTGGSVSTLTIQRTQQEDSAVYLCASSLRWDWDWADTQYFGPGTRLTVL.

This clonotype was recorded many times. The chain links TRBV11-2 to TRBJ2-1; a weak D match, TRBD2 (6 bases). CDR3 size: 15 residues. Germline V gene data show CDR1 as SGHAT and CDR2 as FQNNGV. V gave up 4 bases and J gave up 1 base, with 11 bases separating them. The CDR3 nucleotides read TGTGCCAGCAGCTCCGACCGGGGGTCCTACAATGAGCAGTTCTTC. It encodes CASSSDRGSYNEQFF.

The rearrangement uses TRBV5-1 and TRBJ2-3, with TRBD2 identical over 9 bases. V dropped 0 bases and J dropped 8; count of bases not matched to a gene: 10. The CDR3 is 16 residues long. Germline assignment: CDR1 SGHRS and CDR2 YFSETQ. The CDR3 loop reads CASSLVSSGIMGTQYF. The CDR3 DNA follows: TGCGCCAGCAGCTTGGTTTCTAGCGGGATAATGGGTACGCAGTATTTT.

The J gene is TRBJ2-3, the V gene TRBV6-1, with TRBD1 matching over 7 bases. Germline-derived CDR1 and CDR2 are MNHNS and SASEGT. The CDR3 totals 15 residues. Trimming cost V 3 bases and J 1 base; bases outside gene matches: 4. The CDR3 protein is CASSDPGTGTDTQYF. The CDR3 nucleotides are TGTGCCAGCAGTGACCCCGGGACAGGCACAGATACGCAGTATTTT.

This clonotype came up many times. The chain uses TRBV11-2 and TRBJ2-1; the D call may be TRBD1 or TRBD2 (5 bases each). The CDR3 covers 13 residues. Germline V lookup: CDR1 SGHAT, CDR2 FQNNGV. Trimming took off 3 bases at V and 7 bases at J, with 10 bases between the two ends. CDR3 residues: CASSFHGANEQFF. The DNA for the CDR3 is TGTGCCAGCAGCTTCCACGGGGCGAATGAGCAGTTCTTC. Full variable domain (remainder filled in from reference TRBV11-2 and TRBJ2-1): EAGVAQSPRYKIIEKRQSVAFWCNPISGHATLYWYQQILGQGPKLLIQFQNNGVVDDSQLPKDRFSAERLKGVDSTLKIQPAKLEDSAVYLCASSFHGANEQFFGPGTRLTVL.

This clonotype has just a few counts. J is TRBJ1-4 and V is TRBV4-1; unclear D gene. Germline CDR1 is MGHRA and CDR2 is YSYEKL. The germline V and J ends were trimmed by 1 base and 10 bases, with 7 bases remaining between them. There are 12 residues in the CDR3. The CDR3 DNA is TGCGCCAGCAGCCAAGGTTTGGGAAAACTGTTTTTT. Its protein product is CASSQGLGKLFF.

This clonotype was seen a single time. The rearrangement joins TRBV24-1 to TRBJ2-3; 8 bases fit TRBD1. Germline V gene data show CDR1 as KGHDR and CDR2 as SFDVKD. This CDR3 contains 15 residues. The ends lost 6 bases at V and 2 bases at J; junction bases unmatched: 6. CDR3: CATSQRTGPTDTQYF. Written as DNA, the CDR3 is TGTGCCACCAGTCAACGGACAGGGCCCACAGATACGCAGTATTTT.

This sequence joins TRBV20-1 and TRBJ1-6, with D possibly being TRBD1 (5 bases). The CDR3 is 15 residues long. Trimming took 0 bases from V and 7 from J, leaving 13 bases between them. Germline CDR1 is DFQATT and CDR2 is SNEGSKA (reference sequence). The CDR3 DNA reads TGCAGTGCTAGAGATCTAAAAGGGGACAATTCACCCCTCCACTTT. The encoded protein is CSARDLKGDNSPLHF.

Ten or more counts support this clonotype. V usage is TRBV5-6 and J usage is TRBJ2-5, with D possibly matching TRBD1 (5 bases). The CDR3 sequence is 14 residues long. CDR1 is SGHDT and CDR2 is YYEEEE in the germline V gene. V was clipped by 6 bases and J by 5 bases, with 17 bases between them. The CDR3 spells CASTLVGARETQYF. CDR3 in DNA: TGTGCCAGCACCCTTGTAGGGGCAAGGGAGACCCAGTACTTC.

The V call is TRBV12-3 or TRBV12-4, the J call TRBJ2-3; TRBD1 might be the D (5 bases). CDR3 length equals 14 residues. V dropped 6 bases and J dropped 0 bases, with 10 bases sitting between them. The CDR3, as DNA: TGTGCCAGCAGCAGACAGTCTAGCACAGATACGCAGTATTTT. As protein: CASSRQSSTDTQYF.

This clonotype was counted at least ten times. This sequence joins TRBV20-1 and TRBJ2-7, with D maybe TRBD2 (6 bases). In germline, CDR1 is DFQATT, CDR2 SNEGSKA (reference sequence). CDR3 size: 14 residues. The V gene lost 0 bases and the J gene lost 5 bases, with 14 bases spanning the gap. The CDR3 sequence is CSARDMEGLHEQYF. In DNA form, the CDR3 reads TGCAGTGCTAGAGATATGGAGGGCCTCCACGAGCAGTACTTC.

This clonotype has a count of ten or more. This chain uses TRBV6-2 or TRBV6-3 with TRBJ2-1; D might be TRBD2 (5 bases). Trimming shortened V by 5 bases and J by 8 bases, and 16 bases separated the two germline ends. CDR1 MNHEY and CDR2 SVGEGT come from the germline V gene. The CDR3 length is 14 residues. The chain's CDR3 is CASSRSGSRDEQFF. The CDR3 region has the DNA TGTGCCAGCAGTCGGAGTGGGAGTAGGGATGAGCAGTTCTTC.

The chain has TRBV13 and TRBJ2-1; TRBD2 aligns across 10 bases. Unmatched junction bases numbered 6, after V lost 5 bases and J lost 8 bases. CDR3 length: 14 residues. The germline CDR1 and CDR2 sequences are PRHDT and FYEKMQ (reference sequence). The CDR3 DNA reads TGTGCCAGCAGCCCGTCGACTAGCGGGTATGAGCAGTTCTTC. The encoded protein is CASSPSTSGYEQFF.

This clonotype appeared many times. The DNA for the CDR3 is TGTGCCAGCAGCTGGATACCGGGACTAGTTTCCTACGAGCAGTACTTC. It encodes CASSWIPGLVSYEQYF. The chain recombines TRBV6-2 or TRBV6-3 with TRBJ2-7; 8 bases fit TRBD2. In germline, CDR1 is MNHEY, CDR2 SVGEGT. The CDR3 is made up of 16 amino acids. V was clipped by 6 bases and J by 1 base; unmatched bases: 11.

The sample holds many counts of this clonotype. This sequence joins TRBV2 and TRBJ2-7; the D gene is possibly TRBD1 (6 bases). V was trimmed by 4 bases and J by 5 bases, leaving 12 bases between them. CDR3 length: 13 residues. Germline V gene data show CDR1 as SNHLY and CDR2 as FYNNEI. CDR3 nucleotide sequence: TGTGCCAGCAGTGCAGGGGCAGGAAACGAGCAGTACTTC. Translation gives CASSAGAGNEQYF.

This clonotype was found a few times. The chain is built from TRBV5-1 and TRBJ1-1; D gene unclear. Trimming took 4 bases from V and 0 from J, leaving 10 bases between them. This CDR3 is built from 14 residues. The germline CDR1 and CDR2 sequences are SGHRS and YFSETQ. The CDR3 DNA reads as TGCGCCAGCAGCCCTGACATGGTGAACACTGAAGCTTTCTTT. It translates to CASSPDMVNTEAFF.

In regard to this clonotype: With a much larger clone just one base away, this may be a read error. The rearrangement links TRBV9 to TRBJ2-5; tentative D call: TRBD1 (6 bases). Trimming stripped 3 bases from V and 2 bases from J, with 11 bases between. The V gene's germline CDR1 is SGDLS and CDR2 YYNGEE. The CDR3 covers 14 residues. In DNA, the CDR3 is TGTGCCAGCAGCGCTTGTGACAGGCAAGAGACCCAGTACTTC. It yields the protein CASSACDRQETQYF.

This clonotype occurred a few times. The rearrangement joins TRBV20-1 to TRBJ2-3; 14 bases fit TRBD2. Germline CDR1 is DFQATT and CDR2 is SNEGSKA (reference sequence). V was pared by 4 bases and J by 2 bases, with 11 bases of the junction left unmatched. The CDR3 length is 18 residues. This chain's CDR3 is CSATGRTSGRRITDTQYF. In nucleotides, the CDR3 is TGCAGTGCTACCGGAAGGACTAGCGGGAGGCGGATCACAGATACGCAGTATTTT.

In this sample, this clonotype turned up a few times. This rearrangement joins TRBV7-9 to TRBJ2-5; D is tentatively TRBD1 or TRBD2 (5 bases each). V gave up 7 bases and J gave up 6 bases, with 21 bases separating them. This CDR3 is built from 15 residues. CDR1 SEHNR and CDR2 FQNEAQ come from the germline V gene (reference sequence). The CDR3, as DNA: TGTGCCAGCACCACCGAGGGGTGGGGTCGGCAGACCCAGTACTTC. Translation: CASTTEGWGRQTQYF.

This clonotype has a count of ten or more. This chain joins TRBV29-1 and TRBJ2-3, with TRBD1 matching over 7 bases. The CDR3 runs to 16 residues. Germline lookup yields CDR1 SQVTM and CDR2 ANQGSEA. V trimming: 2 bases; J trimming: 0 bases; junction bases outside the gene matches: 8. Here the CDR3 DNA reads TGCAGCGTTGAATTTCCCGTGGACAGGAGCACAGATACGCAGTATTTT. Its translation: CSVEFPVDRSTDTQYF.

At least ten counts were recorded for this clonotype. The chain recombines TRBV28 with TRBJ2-4; D remains ambiguous. The CDR3 length is 17 residues. From germline, CDR1 is MDHEN and CDR2 SYDVKM. Trimming took off 1 base at V and 1 base at J, with 14 bases between the two ends. The CDR3 reads CASSLSQEDWAKNIQYF. The CDR3 coding sequence is TGTGCCAGCAGTTTATCCCAAGAAGACTGGGCCAAAAACATTCAGTACTTC.

In the case of this clonotype: A read error may account for a junction end that differs from germline. The CDR3 here is CTSSVVLGPVTTGELFF. CDR3 nucleotide sequence: TGTACCAGCAGCGTAGTACTCGGACCAGTAACCACCGGGGAGCTGTTTTTT. The gene calls are TRBV9 and TRBJ2-2; D uncertain. CDR1 is SGDLS and CDR2 is YYNGEE in the germline V gene. This CDR3 spans 17 amino acids.

This clonotype was seen many times. The chain employs TRBV6-1 and TRBJ2-6; a weak D match, TRBD1 (6 bases). The CDR3 is 16 amino acids. In germline, CDR1 is MNHNS, CDR2 SASEGT. Trimming cost V 1 base and J 0 bases, with 7 bases left between them. The CDR3 loop is CASSEGQVSGANVLTF. The CDR3 coding sequence is TGTGCCAGCAGTGAAGGACAGGTCTCTGGGGCCAACGTCCTGACTTTC.

This clonotype was seen repeatedly, ten times or more. V and J are TRBV20-1 and TRBJ2-7; D is undetermined. Trimming removed 6 bases at V and 6 bases at J, with 9 bases between. The CDR3 runs 10 residues. The germline V gene has CDR1 DFQATT and CDR2 SNEGSKA (reference sequence). CDR3 sequence: CSAHSPEQYF. The CDR3 bases are TGCAGTGCCCACAGCCCCGAGCAGTACTTC.

The chain recombines TRBV30 with TRBJ1-3; the D gene is possibly TRBD1 (6 bases). Germline CDR1 GTSNPN, CDR2 SVGIG (reference sequence). V was clipped by 0 bases and J by 0 bases, with 12 bases between them. The CDR3 has 16 amino acids. This CDR3 reads CAWSVGALSSGNTIYF. CDR3 bases: TGTGCCTGGAGTGTGGGGGCCCTTAGCTCTGGAAACACCATATATTTT.

This clonotype was counted between two and nine times. V gene TRBV5-6 combines with J gene TRBJ2-3, with D tentatively TRBD1 (6 bases). V was clipped by 1 base and J by 5 bases, with 17 bases between them. The germline gives CDR1 SGHDT, CDR2 YYEEEE. CDR3 length equals 16 residues. The CDR3 sequence: CASSLRIQGQGDTQYF. DNA of the CDR3: TGTGCCAGCAGCTTGAGGATACAGGGCCAGGGAGATACGCAGTATTTT.